The rows below give T cell receptor beta chains drawn from one sample of a study of blood T cell repertoires in COVID-19. The method was immunoSEQ multiplex PCR; TCRdb's version includes in-frame clones alone and lacks a portion of them. The data hold fewer than 300,000 clones, with approximately 89% observed a single time. The specimen sequenced was peripheral blood. These receptors all stem from a woman younger than 45 with COVID-19, enrolled during active disease. The CDR3 runs from the conserved cysteine through the conserved F or W. The D gene is left open where the match is weak. Clone size is not always given. Where it is, it says once, few, many or a class for expanded clones.

TGCGCCAGCAGCCTAGGACAGTCGCAAGAGACCCAGTACTTC	CASSLGQSQETQYF	NA	TRBV4-1	TRBJ2-5	NA
TGTGCCAGCAGCTTTGACAGCAGCTACAATGAGCAGTTCTTC	CASSFDSSYNEQFF	NA	TRBV7-6	TRBJ2-1	once
TGTGCCAGTAGTATACACACGAACACCGGGGAGCTGTTTTTT	CASSIHTNTGELFF	NA	TRBV19	TRBJ2-2	once
TGTGCCAGCAGCTTAGCGGGACTAGCGCTTTCTTACAATGAGCAGTTCTTC	CASSLAGLALSYNEQFF	TRBD2	TRBV7-8	TRBJ2-1	NA
TGTGCCAGCGGAGTAAACACCATATATTTT	CASGVNTIYF	NA	TRBV6-5	TRBJ1-3	NA
TGTGCCAGCAGTTTGACAGGGAGCTCCTACGAGCAGTACTTC	CASSLTGSSYEQYF	TRBD1	TRBV27	TRBJ2-7	NA
TGTGCCTGGAGTTATGGACAGGGGGGAGGCGAGCAGTTCTTC	CAWSYGQGGGEQFF	TRBD1	TRBV30	TRBJ2-1	NA
TGCGCCAGCAGCTTGGCGAATGCGGGAGGTCTGCCAGATACGCAGTATTTT	CASSLANAGGLPDTQYF	TRBD2	TRBV5-1	TRBJ2-3	once
TGTGCCAGCAGCGAAAGGGGGGCCAAAAACATTCAGTACTTC	CASSERGAKNIQYF	NA	TRBV27	TRBJ2-4	NA
TGCAGTGCTAGTCCCCTAGCGGGGAGCTCCTACGAGCAGTACTTC	CSASPLAGSSYEQYF	TRBD2	TRBV20-1	TRBJ2-7	NA
TGTGCCACCAGTGACCCGGGAGATAGCAATCAGCCCCAGCATTTT	CATSDPGDSNQPQHF	NA	TRBV24-1	TRBJ1-5	NA
TGCGCCAGCAGCTTCGGGCTAGCGGGAAGGGGGGTCAATGAGCAGTTCTTC	CASSFGLAGRGVNEQFF	TRBD2	TRBV5-1	TRBJ2-1	NA
TGTGCCAGCAGGATTCTAGCGGGAGCGGATGAGCAGTTCTTC	CASRILAGADEQFF	TRBD2	TRBV2	TRBJ2-1	NA
TGTGCCAGCAGCGTGGGACTAGCGGGATTAACAGATACGCAGTATTTT	CASSVGLAGLTDTQYF	TRBD2	TRBV9	TRBJ2-3	NA
TGTGCCAGCAGCTTAGTATGGACAGGCGGAATCGGAGGCTACACCTTC	CASSLVWTGGIGGYTF	TRBD1	TRBV7-9	TRBJ1-2	NA
TGCGCCAGCAGCTGGAGGGGACAGGGAAAGTTAGGATACGAGCAGTACTTC	CASSWRGQGKLGYEQYF	TRBD1	TRBV5-1	TRBJ2-7	NA
TGTGCCAGCTTTGGACAGGAAGTTAACTATGGCTACACCTTC	CASFGQEVNYGYTF	TRBD1	TRBV5-8	TRBJ1-2	NA
TGTGCCAGCAGTGAATCCGGGACAGTGAACTATGGCTACACCTTC	CASSESGTVNYGYTF	TRBD1	TRBV25-1	TRBJ1-2	NA
TGCGCCAGCAGCCAAGGTTCCTCGGAGTCCCTAGCGAGCAAAAGGTCCTACAATGAGCAGTTCTTC	CASSQGSSESLASKRSYNEQFF	NA	TRBV4-1	TRBJ2-1	NA